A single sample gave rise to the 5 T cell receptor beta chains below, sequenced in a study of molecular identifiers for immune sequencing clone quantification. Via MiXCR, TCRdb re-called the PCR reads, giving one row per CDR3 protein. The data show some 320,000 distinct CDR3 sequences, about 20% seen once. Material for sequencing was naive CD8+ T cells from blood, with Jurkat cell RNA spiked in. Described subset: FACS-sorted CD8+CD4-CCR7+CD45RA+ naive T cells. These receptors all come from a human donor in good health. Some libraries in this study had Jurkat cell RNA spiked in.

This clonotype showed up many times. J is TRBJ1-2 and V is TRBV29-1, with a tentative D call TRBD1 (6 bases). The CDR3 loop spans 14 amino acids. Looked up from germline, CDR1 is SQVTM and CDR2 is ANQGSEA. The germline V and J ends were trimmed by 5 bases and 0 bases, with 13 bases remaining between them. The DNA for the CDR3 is TGCAGCGTTAAACCGACAGGAACTAACTATGGCTACACCTTC. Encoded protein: CSVKPTGTNYGYTF.

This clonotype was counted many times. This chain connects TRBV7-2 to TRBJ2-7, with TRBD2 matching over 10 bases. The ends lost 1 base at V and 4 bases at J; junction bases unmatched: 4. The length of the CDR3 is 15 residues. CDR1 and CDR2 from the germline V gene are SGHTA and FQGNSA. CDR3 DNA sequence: TGTGCCAGCAGCTTAGAGGGACTAGCGACGTACGAGCAGTACTTC. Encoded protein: CASSLEGLATYEQYF.

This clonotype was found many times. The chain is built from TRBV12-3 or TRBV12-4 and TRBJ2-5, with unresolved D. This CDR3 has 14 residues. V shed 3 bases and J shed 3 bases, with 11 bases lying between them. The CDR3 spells CASSFHDQKETQYF. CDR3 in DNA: TGTGCCAGCAGTTTTCACGATCAGAAAGAGACCCAGTACTTC.

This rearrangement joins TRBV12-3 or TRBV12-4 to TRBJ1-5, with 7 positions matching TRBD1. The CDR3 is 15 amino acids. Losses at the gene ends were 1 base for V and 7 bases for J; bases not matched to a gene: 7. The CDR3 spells CASSLDGTAGQPQHF. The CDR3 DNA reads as TGTGCCAGCAGTTTAGATGGGACAGCCGGGCAGCCCCAGCATTTT.

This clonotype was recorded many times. CDR3 coding DNA: TGTGCCAGCATAGGCGGGGGGAGCACAGATACGCAGTATTTT. Translated, it gives CASIGGGSTDTQYF. The chain joins TRBV6-5 to TRBJ2-3, with TRBD2 matching 8 bases. Germline-derived CDR1 and CDR2 are MNHEY and SVGAGI. CDR3 length: 14 amino acids. V lost 7 bases, J lost 0 bases, and 3 bases stayed unmatched.